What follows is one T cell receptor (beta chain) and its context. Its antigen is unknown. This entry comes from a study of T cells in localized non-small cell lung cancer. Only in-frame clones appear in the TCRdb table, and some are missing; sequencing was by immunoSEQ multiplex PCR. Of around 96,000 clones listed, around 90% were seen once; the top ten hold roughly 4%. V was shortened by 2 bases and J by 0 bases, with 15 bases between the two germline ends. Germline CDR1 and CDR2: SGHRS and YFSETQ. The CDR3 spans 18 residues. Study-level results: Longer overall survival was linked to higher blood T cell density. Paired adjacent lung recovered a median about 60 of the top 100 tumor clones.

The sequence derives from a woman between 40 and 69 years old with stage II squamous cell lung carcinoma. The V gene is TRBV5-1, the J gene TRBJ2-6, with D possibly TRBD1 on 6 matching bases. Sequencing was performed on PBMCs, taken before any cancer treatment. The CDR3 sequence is CASSFQGQKSSGANVLTF. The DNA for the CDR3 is TGCGCCAGCAGCTTCCAGGGGCAAAAGAGCTCTGGGGCCAACGTCCTGACTTTC.